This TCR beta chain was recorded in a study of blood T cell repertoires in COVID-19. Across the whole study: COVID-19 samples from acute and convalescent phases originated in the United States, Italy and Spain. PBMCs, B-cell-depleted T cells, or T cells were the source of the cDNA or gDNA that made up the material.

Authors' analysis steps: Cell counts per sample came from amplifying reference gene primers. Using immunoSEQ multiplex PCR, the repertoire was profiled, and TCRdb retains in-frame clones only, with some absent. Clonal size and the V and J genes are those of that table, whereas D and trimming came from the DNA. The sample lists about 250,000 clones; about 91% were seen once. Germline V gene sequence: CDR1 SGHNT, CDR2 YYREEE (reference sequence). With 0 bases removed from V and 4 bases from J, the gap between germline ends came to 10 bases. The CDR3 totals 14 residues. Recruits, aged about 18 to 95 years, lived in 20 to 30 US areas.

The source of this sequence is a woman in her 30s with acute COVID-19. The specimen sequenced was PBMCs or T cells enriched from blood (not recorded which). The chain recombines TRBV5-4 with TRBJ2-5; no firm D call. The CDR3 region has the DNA TGTGCCAGCAGCTTGGAACCCACTGGAGAGACCCAGTACTTC. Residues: CASSLEPTGETQYF.